This entry is about one T cell receptor (beta chain). Its antigen is undetermined. The entry originates in a study of cytomegalovirus exposure and HLA in healthy donors. Overall study results and limits: Roughly uniform sequencing depth across donors was assumed, possibly incorrectly.

V lost 3 bases and J 0 bases, leaving 10 bases between the germline ends. Germline V gene data show CDR1 as SQVTM and CDR2 as ANQGSEA. The CDR3 spans 14 residues. This PCR relied on a set of 60 Vbeta primers and 13 Jbeta primers. Sequencing was performed with immunoSEQ multiplex PCR; in TCRdb, only in-frame clones are kept and a portion is missing. The sample contains around 120,000 clones, 80% of which appear only once. The material sequenced was PBMCs. The TCR comes from a female donor in good health and CMV-seropositive. The V call is TRBV29-1, the J call TRBJ2-3, with D possibly TRBD2 on 6 matching bases. The CDR3 DNA sequence: TGCAGCGTTGATGCCGGGACTAGCACAGATACGCAGTATTTT. It translates to CSVDAGTSTDTQYF.